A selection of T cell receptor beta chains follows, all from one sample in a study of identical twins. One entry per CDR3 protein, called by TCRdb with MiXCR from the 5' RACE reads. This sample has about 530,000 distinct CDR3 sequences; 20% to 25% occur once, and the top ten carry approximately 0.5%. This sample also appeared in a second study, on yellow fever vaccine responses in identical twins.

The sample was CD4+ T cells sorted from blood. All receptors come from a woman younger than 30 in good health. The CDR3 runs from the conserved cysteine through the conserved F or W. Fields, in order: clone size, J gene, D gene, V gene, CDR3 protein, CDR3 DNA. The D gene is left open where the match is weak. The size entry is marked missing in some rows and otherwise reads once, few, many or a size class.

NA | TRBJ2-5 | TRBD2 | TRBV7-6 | CASSLASGVTKETQYF | TGTGCCAGCAGCTTAGCTAGCGGGGTCACAAAAGAGACCCAGTACTTC
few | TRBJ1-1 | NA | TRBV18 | CASSPGVWYTEAFF | TGTGCCAGCTCACCAGGGGTCTGGTACACTGAAGCTTTCTTT
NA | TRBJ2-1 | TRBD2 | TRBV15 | CATSRDGGRQDEQFF | TGTGCCACCAGCAGAGATGGCGGGAGGCAGGATGAGCAGTTCTTC
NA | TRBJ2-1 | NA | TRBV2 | CATRVGSSYNEQFF | TGTGCCACCCGGGTAGGGAGCTCCTACAATGAGCAGTTCTTC
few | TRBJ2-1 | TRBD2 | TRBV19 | CASSIHGRKAYNEQFF | TGTGCCAGTAGTATCCACGGGAGGAAGGCCTACAATGAGCAGTTCTTC
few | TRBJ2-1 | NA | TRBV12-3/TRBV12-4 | CASSLGLASGEQFF | TGTGCCAGCAGTTTAGGGCTAGCGTCGGGTGAGCAGTTCTTC
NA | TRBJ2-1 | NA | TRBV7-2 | CASREMWNEQFF | TGTGCCAGCAGGGAGATGTGGAATGAGCAGTTCTTC
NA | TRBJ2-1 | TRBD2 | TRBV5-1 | CASGAGGPNEQFF | TGCGCCAGCGGAGCGGGGGGGCCCAATGAGCAGTTCTTC
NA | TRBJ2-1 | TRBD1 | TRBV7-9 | CASSLAGQGPNEQFF | TGTGCCAGCAGCTTAGCGGGACAGGGACCGAATGAGCAGTTCTTC
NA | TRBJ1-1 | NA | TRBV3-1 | CASSPWTNLNTEAFF | TGTGCCAGCAGCCCTTGGACAAATCTTAACACTGAAGCTTTCTTT
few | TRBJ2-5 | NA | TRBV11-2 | CASTLRHQETQYF | TGTGCCAGCACCCTTCGACATCAAGAGACCCAGTACTTC
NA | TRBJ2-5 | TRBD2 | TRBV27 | CATLAGVGKTQYF | TGTGCCACCTTAGCGGGGGTGGGGAAGACCCAGTACTTC
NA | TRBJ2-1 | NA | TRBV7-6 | CASSLALRGDRHNEQFF | TGTGCCAGCAGCTTAGCGTTAAGGGGTGATCGACACAATGAGCAGTTCTTC
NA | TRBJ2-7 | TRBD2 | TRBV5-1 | CASRLLAGGPYEQYF | TGCGCCAGCAGACTCCTAGCGGGAGGGCCCTACGAGCAGTACTTC
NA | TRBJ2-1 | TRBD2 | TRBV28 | CASSVSGGASDNEQFF | TGTGCCAGCAGTGTAAGCGGGGGGGCCAGCGACAATGAGCAGTTCTTC
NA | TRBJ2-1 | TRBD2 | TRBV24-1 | CATSQTSGSRFRDEQFF | TGTGCCACCAGCCAGACTAGCGGGAGTAGATTCAGGGATGAGCAGTTCTTC
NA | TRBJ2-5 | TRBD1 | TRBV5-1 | CASSPVWGTGEQETQYF | TGCGCCAGCAGCCCGGTGTGGGGGACAGGGGAACAAGAGACCCAGTACTTC
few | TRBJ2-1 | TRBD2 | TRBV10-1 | CASRTSGSEEQFF | TGCGCCAGCAGAACTAGCGGGAGTGAGGAGCAGTTCTTC
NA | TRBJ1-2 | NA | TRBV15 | CATSRDRTSRGYTF | TGTGCCACCAGCAGAGATCGGACATCTCGGGGCTACACCTTC
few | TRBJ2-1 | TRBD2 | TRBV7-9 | CASSFKGLAGNEQFF | TGTGCCAGCAGCTTTAAGGGACTAGCGGGTAATGAGCAGTTCTTC
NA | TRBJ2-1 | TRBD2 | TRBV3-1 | CASSQDFTSGGGAYNEQFF | TGTGCCAGCAGCCAGGACTTTACTAGCGGAGGAGGGGCCTACAATGAGCAGTTCTTC
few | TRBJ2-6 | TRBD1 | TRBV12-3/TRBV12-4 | CASSLAVGRGLGANVLTF | TGTGCCAGCAGTTTAGCCGTGGGAAGGGGGCTTGGGGCCAACGTCCTGACTTTC
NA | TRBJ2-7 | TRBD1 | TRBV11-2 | CASGGQGKGNEQYF | TGTGCCAGCGGGGGACAGGGAAAAGGGAACGAGCAGTACTTC
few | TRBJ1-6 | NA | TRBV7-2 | CASSLGTGWNSPLHF | TGTGCCAGCAGCTTAGGAACAGGGTGGAATTCACCCCTCCACTTT
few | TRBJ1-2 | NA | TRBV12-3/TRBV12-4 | CASSLGLGGYTF | TGTGCCAGCAGTTTGGGCCTCGGTGGCTACACCTTC
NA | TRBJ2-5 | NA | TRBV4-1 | CASSQGVSLRGETQYF | TGCGCCAGCAGCCAAGGGGTCTCTCTGAGGGGGGAGACCCAGTACTTC
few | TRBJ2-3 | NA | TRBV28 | CASNLSGGGTDTQYF | TGTGCCAGCAACCTTAGCGGAGGGGGCACAGATACGCAGTATTTT
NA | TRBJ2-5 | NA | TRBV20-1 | CSAGAGVQETQYF | TGCAGTGCTGGAGCAGGGGTACAGGAGACCCAGTACTTC
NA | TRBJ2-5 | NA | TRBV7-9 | CATNTRTLTETQYF | TGTGCCACCAACACCCGGACGCTTACGGAGACCCAGTACTTC
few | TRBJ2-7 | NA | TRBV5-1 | CASSFNPGTVSYEQYF | TGCGCCAGCAGCTTTAACCCCGGGACGGTCTCCTACGAGCAGTACTTC
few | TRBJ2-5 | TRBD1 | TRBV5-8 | CASSTGQAIKETQYF | TGTGCCAGCAGCACCGGACAGGCCATTAAAGAGACCCAGTACTTC
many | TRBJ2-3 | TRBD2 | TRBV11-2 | CASSRLLAGGTGDTQYF | TGTGCCAGCAGCCGACTCTTAGCGGGAGGGACGGGGGATACGCAGTATTTT
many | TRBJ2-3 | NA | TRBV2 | CASRDTDTQYF | TGTGCCAGCAGGGACACAGATACGCAGTATTTT
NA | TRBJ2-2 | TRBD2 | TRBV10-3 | CAISDGRSGGTGELFF | TGTGCCATCAGTGATGGAAGGAGCGGGGGGACCGGGGAGCTGTTTTTT
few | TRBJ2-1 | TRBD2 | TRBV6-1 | CASSEGGTSGWWEFF | TGTGCCAGCAGTGAAGGCGGGACTAGCGGGTGGTGGGAGTTCTTC
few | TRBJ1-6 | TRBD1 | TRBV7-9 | CASSPLTGGISPLHF | TGTGCCAGCAGCCCCCTGACAGGGGGAATTTCACCCCTCCACTTT
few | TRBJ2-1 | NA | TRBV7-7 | CASSLGSMDEQFF | TGTGCCAGCAGCTTAGGGAGTATGGATGAGCAGTTCTTC
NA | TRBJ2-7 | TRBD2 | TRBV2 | CASSDSSGLAGVSQYF | TGTGCCAGCAGTGACTCGAGCGGACTAGCGGGAGTCTCGCAGTACTTC
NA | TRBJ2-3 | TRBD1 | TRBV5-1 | CASSTAGGSTDTQYF | TGCGCCAGCAGCACAGCAGGGGGAAGCACAGATACGCAGTATTTT
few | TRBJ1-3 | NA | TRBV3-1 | CASSQDIQNSGNTIYF | TGTGCCAGCAGCCAAGATATACAGAACTCTGGAAACACCATATATTTT
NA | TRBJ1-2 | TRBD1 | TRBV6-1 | CASSGGDRVYGYTF | TGTGCCAGCAGTGGGGGAGACAGGGTCTATGGCTACACCTTC
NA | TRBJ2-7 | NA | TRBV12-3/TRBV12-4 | CASSRHPEGTYEQYF | TGTGCCAGCAGCAGACACCCGGAGGGCACCTACGAGCAGTACTTC
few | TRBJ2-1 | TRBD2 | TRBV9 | CASSHSGKTYNEQFF | TGTGCCAGCAGCCATAGCGGGAAAACCTACAATGAGCAGTTCTTC
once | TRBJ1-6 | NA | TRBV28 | CASSSGGTRALAPLHF | TGTGCCAGCAGTTCGGGGGGCACCCGGGCCTTGGCACCCCTCCACTTT
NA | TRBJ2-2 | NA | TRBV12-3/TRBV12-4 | CASKEGTGNTGELFF | TGTGCCAGCAAGGAGGGGACTGGTAACACCGGGGAGCTGTTTTTT
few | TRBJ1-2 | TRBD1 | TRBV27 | CASSQGARSGYTF | TGTGCCAGCTCTCAGGGGGCGCGGAGTGGCTACACCTTC
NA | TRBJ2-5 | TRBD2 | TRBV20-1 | CSAEGIAGPQETQYF | TGCAGTGCCGAGGGGATAGCGGGGCCCCAAGAGACCCAGTACTTC
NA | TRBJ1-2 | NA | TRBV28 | CASRPTGLGYTF | TGTGCCAGCAGACCTACAGGGTTGGGCTACACCTTC
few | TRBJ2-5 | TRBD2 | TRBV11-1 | CASSLGLTTSGRPETQYF | TGTGCCAGCAGCTTAGGTCTCACCACTAGCGGGAGGCCTGAGACCCAGTACTTC
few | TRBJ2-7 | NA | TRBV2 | CASSGGFPYEQYF | TGTGCCAGCAGTGGGGGTTTCCCCTACGAGCAGTACTTC
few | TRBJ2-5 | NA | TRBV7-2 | CASSLFGTLQETQYF | TGTGCCAGCAGCTTATTTGGGACACTCCAAGAGACCCAGTACTTC
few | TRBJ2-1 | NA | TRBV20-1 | CSARDQLWQIVEQFF | TGCAGTGCTAGAGACCAGTTGTGGCAAATAGTTGAGCAGTTCTTC
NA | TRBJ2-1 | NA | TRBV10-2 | CASSGLSVGNEQFF | TGCGCCAGCAGTGGACTATCCGTGGGCAATGAGCAGTTCTTC